The 26 T cell receptor beta chains given below trace back to one sample, sequenced in a study of beta chain features in type 1 diabetes. The study, taken as a whole, reports: TCRB CDR3s were moderately but significantly shorter in Type 1 diabetes patients in all four CD4+ subsets.

Every isolated RNA sample was fully reverse transcribed, so sequencing captured expressed TCRB transcripts. TCRdb's table, derived via immunoSEQ multiplex PCR, lists solely in-frame clones and lacks some. The sample records 100,000 to 150,000 clones, approximately 15% being singletons. The antigens these receptors bind are not known. The specimen was central memory CD4+ T cells from blood. Receptor source: a man aged 18 to 35 with type 1 diabetes.

This clone occurred a few times. A far more abundant clone sits one base away, making this likely a read error. Within the sample, other DNA sequences also encode this same CDR3. The chain employs TRBV29-1 and TRBJ1-2; D remains unclear. The CDR3 is 12 residues long. V lost 4 bases to trimming and J lost 7 bases, with 13 bases between them. Germline-derived CDR1 and CDR2 are SQVTM and ANQGSEA. The chain's CDR3 is CSVATLRSGYTF. CDR3 coding DNA: TGCAGCGTTGCGACACTCCGATCTGGCTACACCTTC.

The J gene is TRBJ1-6, the V gene TRBV7-3; 8 positions match TRBD1. The V segment lost 4 bases and the J segment 9 bases; nucleotides outside the gene matches: 8. This CDR3 is built from 15 residues. Per germline, CDR1 SGHTA and CDR2 FQGTGA. The CDR3 region has the DNA TGTGCCAGCAGCTCAGGGCCAGGGGGCAGTTCACCCCTCCACTTT. Translated, it gives CASSSGPGGSSPLHF.

This clone was picked up a small number of times. This chain connects TRBV4-1 to TRBJ2-5, with D perhaps matching TRBD1 (6 bases). Germline CDR1 reads MGHRA; CDR2 reads YSYEKL. The CDR3 has 15 amino acids. Trimming stripped 2 bases from V and 4 bases from J, with 14 bases between. Here the CDR3 DNA reads TGCGCCAGCAGCCAACCAGGGGCGCCTACAGAGACCCAGTACTTC. Translating it yields CASSQPGAPTETQYF.

Only a few counts were recorded for this clone. V gene TRBV4-3 combines with J gene TRBJ2-2; no firm D call. The CDR3 runs to 15 residues. V was trimmed by 4 bases and J by 1 base, leaving 10 bases between them. The germline V gene encodes CDR1 LGHNA and CDR2 YSLEER. As DNA, the CDR3 is TGCGCCAGCAGCCCCGAAGGCCAGAACACCGGGGAGCTGTTTTTT. Amino acid sequence: CASSPEGQNTGELFF.

This clone was detected a few times. This sequence joins TRBV5-1 and TRBJ1-1; D call uncertain. The CDR3 runs to 16 residues. The V end lost 2 bases, the J end lost 0 bases, and 14 bases lay between the germline ends. Per germline, CDR1 SGHRS and CDR2 YFSETQ. The CDR3 DNA reads as TGCGCCAGCAGCTTAAGGGCGAGTCCCATGAACACTGAAGCTTTCTTT. This codes for CASSLRASPMNTEAFF.

The chain links TRBV2 to TRBJ1-5, with 7 bases fitting TRBD1. J lost 10 bases, V lost 6 bases, and 9 bases had no gene match. This CDR3 spans 13 amino acids. The germline V gene has CDR1 SNHLY and CDR2 FYNNEI. CDR3 protein: CASRETGWGPQHF. CDR3 coding DNA: TGTGCCAGCAGGGAGACAGGGTGGGGTCCCCAGCATTTT.

The chain recombines TRBV14 with TRBJ2-5; TRBD2 matches 13 bases. Germline CDR1 reads SGHDN; CDR2 reads FVKESK. V was clipped by 1 base and J by 4 bases; unmatched bases: 6. This CDR3 is 17 amino acids long. The CDR3 DNA is TGTGCCAGCAGCCAAGGCAGGACTAGCGGGAGTGGAGAGACCCAGTACTTC. Protein: CASSQGRTSGSGETQYF.

The gene calls are TRBV18 and TRBJ2-2; no definite D call. Trimming removed 3 bases from V and 5 bases from J, with 13 bases in between. Germline values: CDR1 KGHSH, CDR2 LQKENI. This CDR3 region has 15 residues. The CDR3 region has the DNA TGTGCCAGCTCACCTACGCTAACTGGGACCGGGGAGCTGTTTTTT. This translates into CASSPTLTGTGELFF.

This clone was seen many times. This sample includes further DNA sequences coding for the same CDR3. The J gene is TRBJ1-1, the V gene TRBV7-9; D unclear. Germline V gene data show CDR1 as SEHNR and CDR2 as FQNEAQ (reference sequence). The CDR3 length is 13 residues. V lost 3 bases, J lost 2 bases, and 7 bases lay in between. The CDR3 sequence is CASSFVGNTEAFF. The CDR3 nucleotides are TGTGCCAGCAGCTTTGTGGGTAACACTGAAGCTTTCTTT.

The rearrangement uses TRBV2 and TRBJ1-3, with D possibly matching TRBD1 (6 bases). CDR3 length equals 16 residues. V gave up 4 bases and J gave up 0 bases, with 13 bases separating them. Germline CDR1 is SNHLY and CDR2 is FYNNEI. DNA of the CDR3: TGTGCCAGCAGTGTAGGACAGTCCGGCTCTGGAAACACCATATATTTT. Its translation is CASSVGQSGSGNTIYF.

The CDR3 loop is CAISEERDQPQHF. CDR3 nucleotides: TGTGCCATCAGTGAGGAGAGGGATCAGCCCCAGCATTTT. The chain carries TRBV10-3 and TRBJ1-5; D ambiguous. Trimming took 2 bases from V and 5 from J, leaving 7 bases between them. In germline, CDR1 is ENHRY, CDR2 SYGVKD. CDR3 length equals 13 residues.

This clone was seen a handful of times. V is TRBV30 and J is TRBJ2-1; 8 bases line up with TRBD2. This CDR3 is 11 amino acids long. From germline, CDR1 is GTSNPN and CDR2 SVGIG (reference sequence). J gave up 6 bases and V 8 bases, and 3 bases lay outside the gene matches. CDR3: CAGGTSNEQFF. The CDR3 nucleotides read TGTGCCGGGGGGACTAGCAATGAGCAGTTCTTC.

This sequence joins TRBV4-3 and TRBJ1-1; D remains unclear. CDR3 size: 15 residues. With 0 bases removed from V and 3 bases from J, the gap between germline ends came to 11 bases. CDR1 and CDR2 from the germline V gene are LGHNA and YSLEER. The CDR3 loop is CASSQEAGPYTEAFF. Written as DNA, the CDR3 is TGCGCCAGCAGCCAAGAAGCAGGTCCTTACACTGAAGCTTTCTTT.

The chain uses TRBV2 and TRBJ2-1; D is uncertain. The V gene's germline CDR1 is SNHLY and CDR2 FYNNEI. The V end lost 6 bases, the J end lost 10 bases, and 13 bases lay between the germline ends. The CDR3 runs 12 residues. CDR3 sequence reads: CASSLNALEQFF. In DNA form, the CDR3 reads TGTGCCAGCAGCTTAAACGCACTAGAGCAGTTCTTC. The full variable domain, completed using reference TRBV2 and TRBJ2-1, is EPEVTQTPSHQVTQMGQEVILRCVPISNHLYFYWYRQILGQKVEFLVSFYNNEISEKSEIFDDQFSVERPDGSNFTLKIRSTKLEDSAMYFCASSLNALEQFFGPGTRLTVL.

The chain is built from TRBV27 and TRBJ2-2; no firm D call. The CDR3 extends over 14 amino acids. Trimming stripped 10 bases from V and 5 bases from J, with 17 bases between. Germline CDR1 reads MNHEY; CDR2 reads SMNVEV (reference sequence). The CDR3 sequence: CATGISFGTGELFF. For the CDR3, the DNA is TGTGCCACCGGTATCAGTTTTGGTACCGGGGAGCTGTTTTTT.

This chain links TRBV10-3 with TRBJ2-7; no reliable D call. CDR3 size: 14 residues. The germline V gene encodes CDR1 ENHRY and CDR2 SYGVKD. V lost 2 bases and J 7 bases, leaving 15 bases between the germline ends. This CDR3 reads CAISERVRLGEQYF. In nucleotides, the CDR3 is TGTGCCATCAGTGAGAGGGTGAGGTTAGGGGAGCAGTACTTC.

The table lists this clone with many counts. The chain joins TRBV29-1 to TRBJ2-5; weak D call: TRBD1 (7 bases). The CDR3 has 14 amino acids. V lost 4 bases and J lost 1, with 13 bases in between. In germline, CDR1 is SQVTM, CDR2 ANQGSEA. The CDR3 coding sequence is TGCAGCGTTGTTCCAGGGGGGTTCCAAGAGACCCAGTACTTC. It translates to CSVVPGGFQETQYF.

This clone was seen ten or more times. This chain links TRBV7-9 with TRBJ2-3; 8 bases map to TRBD2. The V segment lost 2 bases and the J segment 1 base; nucleotides outside the gene matches: 2. The CDR3 loop spans 15 amino acids. The V gene's germline CDR1 is SEHNR and CDR2 FQNEAQ (reference sequence). The CDR3 loop reads CASSLLREGTDTQYF. CDR3 in DNA: TGTGCCAGCAGCTTATTGCGGGAGGGCACAGATACGCAGTATTTT.

This clone was counted a few times. The chain has TRBV7-2 and TRBJ2-3; D may be TRBD2 (6 bases). From germline, CDR1 is SGHTA and CDR2 FQGNSA. Trimming took 1 base from V and 5 from J, leaving 10 bases between them. The CDR3 length is 14 residues. The CDR3: CASSLGWRGDTQYF. CDR3 sequence (DNA): TGTGCCAGCAGCTTAGGGTGGAGGGGAGATACGCAGTATTTT.

This clone was picked up one time. J is TRBJ2-2 and V is TRBV18; 8 bases agree with TRBD1. Germline V gives CDR1 KGHSH, CDR2 LQKENI. The CDR3 has 16 residues. The ends lost 4 bases at V and 5 bases at J; junction bases unmatched: 9. CDR3 nucleotides: TGTGCCAGCTCACTAGCTGGACAGGGCTGGACCGGGGAGCTGTTTTTT. Its protein product is CASSLAGQGWTGELFF.

This clone was counted a few times. The chain joins TRBV21-1 to TRBJ1-4; TRBD1, as called in the table, went unchecked against the DNA. TRBV21-1 constitutes a pseudogene. The length of the CDR3 is 14 residues. The DNA for the CDR3 is TGTGCCAGCAGCAAATTGGGCAGATATGAAAAACTGTTTTTT. Its protein is CASSKLGRYEKLFF.

This clone was counted between two and nine times. The rearrangement links TRBV18 to TRBJ2-7; possibly TRBD1 or TRBD2 for D (7 bases each). Germline values: CDR1 KGHSH, CDR2 LQKENI. The CDR3 has 15 amino acids. With 3 bases removed from V and 6 bases from J, the gap between germline ends came to 18 bases. The CDR3 DNA reads TGTGCCAGCTCACCTAATCGGGGACAGCGGGGCGAGCAGTACTTC. It codes for CASSPNRGQRGEQYF.

This clone has more than one count but fewer than ten. The chain uses TRBV28 and TRBJ2-3, with D hard to call. Trimming shortened V by 4 bases and J by 0 bases, and 14 bases separated the two germline ends. From germline, CDR1 is MDHEN and CDR2 SYDVKM. The CDR3 contains 16 residues. The CDR3 coding sequence is TGTGCCAGCAGTTCGATTGGACGTGCTAGCACAGATACGCAGTATTTT. Its protein product is CASSSIGRASTDTQYF.

V usage is TRBV30 and J usage is TRBJ2-7, with D possibly being TRBD1 or TRBD2 (6 bases each). The V and J ends lost 3 bases and 0 bases respectively, with 18 bases between them. This CDR3 region has 16 residues. CDR1 is GTSNPN and CDR2 is SVGIG in the germline V gene (reference sequence). Here the CDR3 DNA reads TGTGCCTGGAGCGGGGGCGGGAACGGCGGCTCCTACGAGCAGTACTTC. Translating gives CAWSGGGNGGSYEQYF.

This clone was counted a few times. The rearrangement uses TRBV7-2 and TRBJ2-2; no reliable D call. There are 14 residues in the CDR3. Deletions cut 1 base from V and 5 bases from J, with 8 bases between. Per the germline V gene, CDR1 is SGHTA and CDR2 is FQGNSA. In DNA form, the CDR3 reads TGTGCCAGCAGCTTAGAAGGGCGGACCGGGGAGCTGTTTTTT. Translated: CASSLEGRTGELFF.

This clone was observed a handful of times. The chain employs TRBV12-5 and TRBJ2-5, with D possibly being TRBD1 (5 bases). The CDR3 contains 15 residues. Germline CDR1 LGHNT, CDR2 FRNRAP. V shed 8 bases and J shed 2 bases, with 18 bases lying between them. CDR3 sequence (DNA): TGTGCTAGTACTCAATCAGGACAAAATCAAGAGACCCAGTACTTC. As protein: CASTQSGQNQETQYF. The whole variable domain, remainder taken from reference TRBV12-5 and TRBJ2-5, is DARVTQTPRHKVTEMGQEVTMRCQPILGHNTVFWYRQTMMQGLELLAYFRNRAPLDDSGMPKDRFSAEMPDATLATLKIQPSEPRDSAVYFCASTQSGQNQETQYFGPGTRLLVL.